The sequence of this T cell receptor beta chain was determined in a study of T cell responses to AZD1222 COVID-19 vaccine. Study conclusions and caveats: The donors showed a predominance of white British ancestry and of females, with possible underestimation of clonal diversity. Repertoire collection took place solely once the T cell response had peaked.

Losses at the gene ends were 2 bases for V and 4 bases for J; bases not matched to a gene: 7. The CDR3 sequence is 15 residues long. This clone was picked up a small number of times. Its target is not known. Libraries were prepared by immunoSEQ multiplex PCR; TCRdb keeps only in-frame clonotypes and omits some of them. The sample has over 50,000 clones; more than 75% are singletons. The source material was peripheral blood, sampled 28 days after the second AZD1222 dose. This sequence joins TRBV23-1 and TRBJ1-2; 7 bases map to TRBD1. TRBV23-1 belongs to the ORF category, with a function that is uncertain. This sequence was found in an adult who received the AZD1222 COVID-19 vaccine. The CDR3 sequence: CASSQKGDSFYGYTF. CDR3 bases: TGCGCCAGCAGTCAAAAAGGGGACAGTTTCTATGGCTACACCTTC.